A selection of T cell receptor beta chains follows, all from one sample in a study of T-cell memory formation after mild COVID-19. TCRdb re-derived calls from the 5' RACE reads in MiXCR, one entry per CDR3 protein. This sample has just over 300,000 distinct CDR3 sequences, with approximately 19% found just once. Material for sequencing was PBMCs or a T cell subset sorted from them (not recorded which). These receptors were obtained from a man aged 18 to 29 who had mild COVID-19 (a few samples of this study predate the infection). Cell type and time point are not known. CDR3s include the opening cysteine and the closing phenylalanine or tryptophan. The D gene is left open where the match is weak. Some rows mark clone size as missing; the rest say once, few, many or name a class of expanded clone.

j_gene: TRBJ2-7; abundance: -; d_gene: -; v_gene: TRBV6-5; len: 14; CDR3nt: TGTGCCAGCAGGACAGGCCCTCGGGACTACGAGCAGTACTTC; CDR3aa: CASRTGPRDYEQYF
j_gene: TRBJ2-4; abundance: -; d_gene: TRBD1; v_gene: TRBV7-9; len: 15; CDR3nt: TGTGCCAGCAGCTTGGGGACAGGGTTAAGAGACATTCAGTACTTC; CDR3aa: CASSLGTGLRDIQYF
j_gene: TRBJ1-1; abundance: -; d_gene: -; v_gene: TRBV6-5; len: 13; CDR3nt: TGTGCCAGCAGTTTAGGACCTAACGTCTGGGCTTTCTTT; CDR3aa: CASSLGPNVWAFF
j_gene: TRBJ1-1; abundance: -; d_gene: TRBD1; v_gene: TRBV5-1; len: 15; CDR3nt: TGCGCCAGCAGCTCGGGGACAGGGTGGGACACTGAAGCTTTCTTT; CDR3aa: CASSSGTGWDTEAFF
j_gene: TRBJ2-3; abundance: few; d_gene: -; v_gene: TRBV5-6; len: 17; CDR3nt: TGTGCCAGCAGCTCCCCCCTCTCCGACGGAAGCACAGATACGCAGTATTTT; CDR3aa: CASSSPLSDGSTDTQYF
j_gene: TRBJ2-5; abundance: -; d_gene: TRBD1; v_gene: TRBV27; len: 14; CDR3nt: TGTGCCAGCAGTCCGGGACAGCTTAGAGGGACCCAGTACTTC; CDR3aa: CASSPGQLRGTQYF
j_gene: TRBJ2-5; abundance: -; d_gene: -; v_gene: TRBV7-9; len: 13; CDR3nt: TGTGCCAGCACCTCCAGGGTAGGGGAGACCCAGTACTTC; CDR3aa: CASTSRVGETQYF
j_gene: TRBJ2-2; abundance: few; d_gene: TRBD1; v_gene: TRBV7-2; len: 15; CDR3nt: TGTGCCAGCACCCTGACAGGGGGTTACACCGGGGAGCTGTTTTTT; CDR3aa: CASTLTGGYTGELFF
j_gene: TRBJ2-6; abundance: once; d_gene: TRBD1; v_gene: TRBV5-1; len: 15; CDR3nt: TGCGCCAGCAGCGACAGGGCCCCGGGAGCCAACGTCCTGACTTTC; CDR3aa: CASSDRAPGANVLTF
j_gene: TRBJ2-1; abundance: -; d_gene: TRBD2; v_gene: TRBV10-3; len: 18; CDR3nt: TGTGCCATCAGTGAGTCCCATACAAGCGGGGTAGGGAGCAATGAGCAGTTCTTC; CDR3aa: CAISESHTSGVGSNEQFF
j_gene: TRBJ1-1; abundance: -; d_gene: -; v_gene: TRBV29-1; len: 12; CDR3nt: TGCAGCGCCGGGGGGGCGCAAACTGAAGCTTTCTTT; CDR3aa: CSAGGAQTEAFF
j_gene: TRBJ2-5; abundance: -; d_gene: TRBD2; v_gene: TRBV9; len: 15; CDR3nt: TGTGCCAGCAGCGTCGGACTAGCGGGGGAAGAGACCCAGTACTTC; CDR3aa: CASSVGLAGEETQYF
j_gene: TRBJ2-3; abundance: -; d_gene: -; v_gene: TRBV6-5; len: 14; CDR3nt: TGTGCCAGCAGGAATGGGGTCGGCCTCGGTACGCAGTATTTT; CDR3aa: CASRNGVGLGTQYF
j_gene: TRBJ2-4; abundance: -; d_gene: TRBD1; v_gene: TRBV7-2; len: 14; CDR3nt: TGTGCCAGCAGCTTAGGGTGGGGACAGTATGTTCAGTACTTC; CDR3aa: CASSLGWGQYVQYF
j_gene: TRBJ1-2; abundance: -; d_gene: -; v_gene: TRBV6-2/TRBV6-3; len: 16; CDR3nt: TGTGCCAGCAGCAAGTTAAGGTGGGATCGGAACTATGGCTACACCTTC; CDR3aa: CASSKLRWDRNYGYTF